Listed below are T cell receptor beta chains from one sample, sequenced in a study of cytomegalovirus exposure and HLA in healthy donors. Sequenced by immunoSEQ multiplex PCR; TCRdb stores in-frame clones only, minus some. The listing records 75,000 to 100,000 clones. Sequencing used PBMCs. The receptors come from a woman aged 55-69 years in good health and CMV-seronegative. Each CDR3 is given with its conserved first and last residue. A D gene is named only where the DNA matches it firmly.

TRBJ1-4 TRBD1 TRBV6-5 TGTGCCAGCAGTTTGGACAGGGCTTCTGAAAAACTGTTTTTT CASSLDRASEKLFF
TRBJ1-2 TRBD1 TRBV28 TGTGCCAGCAGTTCCCCCGGGACAGGGAACTATGGCTACACCTTC CASSSPGTGNYGYTF
TRBJ1-2 TRBD1 TRBV14 TGTGCCAGCAGCCGTGGACAGGAGGTTTATGGCTACACCTTC CASSRGQEVYGYTF
TRBJ2-1 TRBD1 TRBV11-2 TGTGCCAGCAGCCCCCCGGGACAGCTCGCCCTTAAGCAGTTCTTC CASSPPGQLALKQFF
TRBJ2-4 TRBD1 TRBV10-1 TGCGCCAGCAGTGAACAGACAGGGGATTCAAACATTCAGTACTTC CASSEQTGDSNIQYF
TRBJ1-1 NA TRBV5-1 TGCGCCAGCAGCTTGGGAGGGATTGGCACTGAAGCTTTCTTT CASSLGGIGTEAFF
TRBJ2-3 NA TRBV5-4 TGTGCCAGCAGCTTGGCCCGAGGGAGTCTGCGCACAGATACGCAGTATTTT CASSLARGSLRTDTQYF
TRBJ2-1 TRBD2 TRBV5-4 TGTGCCAGCAGCTGGGCGGGGGACTCCTACAATGAGCAGTTCTTC CASSWAGDSYNEQFF
TRBJ2-4 NA TRBV7-2 TGTGCCAGCAGCTTAGTTGCAGGACAAACTCCTCAGTACTTC CASSLVAGQTPQYF
TRBJ2-5 NA TRBV5-1 TGCGCCAGCAGCTCGCTGGAGGTGGAGACCCAGTACTTC CASSSLEVETQYF
TRBJ2-3 NA TRBV5-1 TGCGCCAGCAGACACAACGGGGGAAGCACAGATACGCAGTATTTT CASRHNGGSTDTQYF
TRBJ1-2 TRBD1 TRBV18 TGTGCCAGCTCATTAGCACCCCGGGACAGGGTCGGTGGCTACACCTTC CASSLAPRDRVGGYTF
TRBJ2-7 NA TRBV7-2 TGTGCCAGCAGCCCACAGGGCCCCACGTTCTCCTACGAGCAGTACTTC CASSPQGPTFSYEQYF
TRBJ1-4 NA TRBV15 TGTGCCACCAGCAGAGATAACCTTGGCAACGAAAAACTGTTTTTT CATSRDNLGNEKLFF
TRBJ1-2 NA TRBV5-1 TGCGCCAGCAGCTCGGGGGGGTATGGCTACACCTTC CASSSGGYGYTF
TRBJ2-3 TRBD2 TRBV18 TGTGCCAGCTCAGGACTAGCGGGGAGCACAGATACGCAGTATTTT CASSGLAGSTDTQYF
TRBJ1-2 NA TRBV5-5 TGTGCCAGCAGCTTGGTATCCGTGTTCAGGGGCTACACCTTC CASSLVSVFRGYTF
TRBJ1-2 NA TRBV5-4 TGTGCCAGCAGCTTGGCGGGACTTAACTATGGCTACACCTTC CASSLAGLNYGYTF
TRBJ1-5 NA TRBV4-3 TGCGCCAGCAGCCAAGTGGCAGGGGCTAATCAGCCCCAGCATTTT CASSQVAGANQPQHF
TRBJ1-1 NA TRBV18 TGTGCCAGCTCACCAGAGTTAGACACTGAAGCTTTCTTT CASSPELDTEAFF
TRBJ2-5 NA TRBV30 TGTGCCTGGAGTGCTTCTGGCGAGACCCAGTACTTC CAWSASGETQYF
TRBJ2-5 TRBD1 TRBV5-6 TGTGCCAGCAGCTCGCGGCAGGGGGCGCTTTGGGAGACCCAGTACTTC CASSSRQGALWETQYF
TRBJ2-7 NA TRBV11-3 TGTGCCAGCAGCTTAGTTCACGGGAGCTACGAGCAGTACTTC CASSLVHGSYEQYF
TRBJ2-1 TRBD2 TRBV27 TGTGCCAGCAGTCCGGCGGGGGGGAGGGGCAATGAGCAGTTCTTC CASSPAGGRGNEQFF
TRBJ2-7 NA TRBV10-3 TGTGCCATCAGCGCTTCGGACTATTACGAGCAGTACTTC CAISASDYYEQYF
TRBJ2-3 TRBD2 TRBV2 TGTGCCAGCAAAGCGGGAGGGCCGACAGATACGCAGTATTTT CASKAGGPTDTQYF
TRBJ1-4 TRBD1 TRBV19 TGTGCCAGTGCGGTCCAGGGGGCGAATGAAAAACTGTTTTTT CASAVQGANEKLFF
TRBJ2-3 TRBD2 TRBV5-1 TGCGCCAGCAGCTCGGGACTAGTTTCAGATACGCAGTATTTT CASSSGLVSDTQYF
TRBJ2-3 TRBD2 TRBV4-2 TGTGCCAGCAGCCAGCAAGTTGCGGGAGGCACAGATACGCAGTATTTT CASSQQVAGGTDTQYF
TRBJ2-5 TRBD1 TRBV28 TGTGCCAGCAGCAAGGGGGCTAAGACCCAGTACTTC CASSKGAKTQYF
TRBJ1-4 NA TRBV28 TGTGCCAGCAGTGGGGGGGCCCCGGCGGGAGGAGAAAAACTGTTTTTT CASSGGAPAGGEKLFF
TRBJ2-4 TRBD1 TRBV4-3 TGCGCCAGCAGCCAAGATAACAGGGGGCTGGGGGCCAAAAACATTCAGTACTTC CASSQDNRGLGAKNIQYF
TRBJ2-1 TRBD2 TRBV7-2 TGTGCCAGCAGCTTAGCCGCCGGGACTAGTGGACGCAATGAGCAGTTCTTC CASSLAAGTSGRNEQFF
TRBJ2-3 TRBD2 TRBV2 TGTGCCAGCAGTGAATGGGCGGGAGGGCCGTCAGATACGCAGTATTTT CASSEWAGGPSDTQYF
TRBJ2-7 NA TRBV5-1 TGCGCCAGCAGCTTGGCCGGGAGTACCCACGGCATATACGAGCAGTACTTC CASSLAGSTHGIYEQYF
TRBJ2-1 TRBD2 TRBV7-2 TGTGCCAGCAGCCGACCCATCACCCGACTAGCGGGGGATTACAATGAGCAGTTCTTC CASSRPITRLAGDYNEQFF
TRBJ2-5 NA TRBV6-5 TGTGCCAGCACTCCGTCGGTTTCCCTTCAAGAGACCCAGTACTTC CASTPSVSLQETQYF
TRBJ2-2 TRBD2 TRBV9 TGTGCCAGCAGCCACTTAGACCTAGCGGGAGGGCTTGGGGAGCTGTTTTTT CASSHLDLAGGLGELFF
TRBJ2-3 NA TRBV18 TGTGCCAGCTCACCCCCACAGGGTCAAATAGATACGCAGTATTTT CASSPPQGQIDTQYF
TRBJ2-7 TRBD1 TRBV7-6 TGTGCCAGCAGCCCCTCCCTGCCCCCTCTGACAGGGGAGTACGAGCAGTACTTC CASSPSLPPLTGEYEQYF